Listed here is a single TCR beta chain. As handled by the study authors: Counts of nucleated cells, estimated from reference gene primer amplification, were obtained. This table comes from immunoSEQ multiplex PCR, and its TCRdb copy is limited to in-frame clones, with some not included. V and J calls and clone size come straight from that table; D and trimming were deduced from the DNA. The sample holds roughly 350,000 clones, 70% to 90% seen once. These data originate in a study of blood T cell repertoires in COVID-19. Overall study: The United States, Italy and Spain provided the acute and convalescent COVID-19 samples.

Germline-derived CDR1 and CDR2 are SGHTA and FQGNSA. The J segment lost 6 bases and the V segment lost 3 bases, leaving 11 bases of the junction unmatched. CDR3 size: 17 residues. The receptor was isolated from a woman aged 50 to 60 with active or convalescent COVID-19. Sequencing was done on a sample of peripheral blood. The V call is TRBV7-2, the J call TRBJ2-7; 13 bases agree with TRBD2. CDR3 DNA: TGTGCCAGCAGCTTCATCGCTCCGGGACTAGCGGGATCCGAGCAGTACTTC. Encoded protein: CASSFIAPGLAGSEQYF.